This TCR beta chain was found in a study of preoperative IRX-2 immunotherapy in early breast cancer (dated by TCRdb to between 2018 and 2021). Details on this clone: The antigen it recognizes is unknown. Base qualities are not recorded, but no much larger clone differs from it by a single base.

What the treatment or condition label conveys for this sample: preoperative locoregional IRX-2 cytokine immunotherapy. The samples were obtained from a phase Ib study in which preoperative, locoregional IRX-2 cytokine immunotherapy intended to prime immune responses was tested. Before surgery, IRX-2 was given to the donors, who were patients with early-stage breast cancer. Library construction relied on the immunoSEQ multiplex PCR assay. TCRdb's version of the immuneACCESS table is confined to in-frame rearrangements and falls short of the full clone set. An unresolved V gene accounts for under half of the shortfall where checked; the remainder is of unknown origin. For this sample there are 35,000 to 45,000 clones; 60% to 80% appear just once. Jointly, the top ten make up roughly 1.2% of the sample. For this chain, trimming is 7 bases at the V end and 4 bases at the J end, and the number of junction bases without a gene match is 8. CDR1 MNHGY and CDR2 SAAAGT were looked up in the germline V gene. The CDR3, cysteine through phenylalanine, is 15 amino acids long. Only the CDR3 DNA stays, 45 bases, in frame from base 1.

Sample: tumor tissue, taken after IRX-2 immunotherapy. The V gene is TRBV6-8 and the J gene is TRBJ2-2, with 8 bases aligning to TRBD2. The receptor was isolated from a human donor with breast cancer. DNA sequence: TGTGCCAGCACTTCGGGGGGGGGCAGCACCGGGGAGCTGTTTTTT. Its protein reads: CASTSGGGSTGELFF.